Following are 27 T cell receptor beta chains from one sample sequenced in a study of blood T cells in healthy people across ages. Primed by a sample-barcoded 5' primer and a J-beta primer mix, a second PCR proceeded for about 6 to 11 cycles. TCRdb recomputed calls from the 5' RACE reads with MiXCR, one row per CDR3 protein. The sample carries 1.5 million to 2 million distinct CDR3 sequences, around 48% recorded once. The sample was blood. Receptors were obtained from a woman in her 40s in good health.

This clonotype has a handful of counts. J is TRBJ2-3 and V is TRBV29-1, with 9 bases aligning to TRBD1. Germline V lookup: CDR1 SQVTM, CDR2 ANQGSEA. V gave up 0 bases and J gave up 2 bases; unmatched junction bases: 9. This CDR3 spans 17 amino acids. In DNA form, the CDR3 reads TGCAGCGTTGAAGATCTTACGCGGGACAGGGTCACAGATACGCAGTATTTT. Its protein is CSVEDLTRDRVTDTQYF.

This clonotype has just a few counts. The V call is TRBV6-5, the J call TRBJ2-7, with TRBD2 matching over 9 bases. Germline CDR1 reads MNHEY; CDR2 reads SVGAGI. The junction had 2 bases not matched to a gene; V was cut back by 2 bases and J by 3 bases. The CDR3 totals 14 residues. CDR3 in amino acids: CASSYGTSIYEQYF. In DNA form, the CDR3 reads TGTGCCAGCAGTTACGGGACTAGCATCTACGAGCAGTACTTC.

The chain couples TRBV12-3 or TRBV12-4 to TRBJ2-5; maybe TRBD1 (6 bases). Trimming left V 4 bases short and J 4 bases short, with 19 bases between. This CDR3 is built from 16 residues. The CDR3 here is CASSSLLTGPGETQYF. The CDR3 DNA follows: TGTGCCAGCAGTTCCCTCCTGACAGGCCCGGGAGAGACCCAGTACTTC.

This clonotype appeared a single time. V gene TRBV12-3 or TRBV12-4 combines with J gene TRBJ1-4, with D uncertain. V shed 2 bases and J shed 8 bases, with 9 bases lying between them. The CDR3 extends over 13 amino acids. In DNA, the CDR3 is TGTGCCAGCAGTTTAAACCGGAGGGAAAAACTGTTTTTT. Amino acid sequence: CASSLNRREKLFF.

This rearrangement joins TRBV28 to TRBJ1-1, with D possibly matching TRBD1 (6 bases). The ends were cut back, 7 bases at V and 5 bases at J, with 20 bases in the middle. The CDR3 loop spans 15 amino acids. Germline assignment: CDR1 MDHEN and CDR2 SYDVKM. The CDR3 sequence: CASTPGWQGSTEAFF. The DNA of the CDR3 is TGTGCCAGCACCCCTGGGTGGCAGGGGAGTACTGAAGCTTTCTTT.

The gene calls are TRBV7-2 and TRBJ2-3; 7 nucleotides line up with TRBD1. Losses at the gene ends were 5 bases for V and 1 base for J; bases not matched to a gene: 9. CDR1 and CDR2 (germline): SGHTA, FQGNSA. The CDR3 loop spans 16 amino acids. The CDR3 region is CASSPEGTARTDTQYF. CDR3 bases: TGTGCCAGCAGCCCCGAAGGGACAGCACGCACAGATACGCAGTATTTT.

This chain joins TRBV5-1 and TRBJ2-1, with 16 bases fitting TRBD2. Germline V lookup: CDR1 SGHRS, CDR2 YFSETQ. The CDR3 covers 16 residues. V shed 4 bases and J 8 bases; nucleotides not matched to a gene: 6. The CDR3 nucleotides read TGCGCCAGCAGCGCGGGACTAGCGGGGGGGTTCGATGAGCAGTTCTTC. Its translation is CASSAGLAGGFDEQFF.

Remarks on this clonotype: Likely a read error: the CDR3 ends without its conserved phenylalanine or tryptophan. The chain carries TRBV11-1 and TRBJ2-7; no definite D call. Germline V gene lookup returns CDR1 SGHAT and CDR2 FQDESV (reference sequence). The CDR3 spans 15 residues. With 0 bases removed from V and 1 base from J, the gap between germline ends came to 10 bases. The CDR3 is CASSLAPASSYEQYL. Written as DNA, the CDR3 is TGTGCCAGCAGCTTAGCGCCGGCCTCTTCCTACGAGCAGTACTTA.

This clonotype was seen a single time. The chain recombines TRBV28 with TRBJ1-2, with 12 bases that match TRBD1. The germline gives CDR1 MDHEN, CDR2 SYDVKM. This CDR3 contains 14 residues. The ends lost 5 bases at V and 9 bases at J; junction bases unmatched: 7. CDR3 DNA: TGTGCCAGCAGTCAGGGACAGGGGGCGTTTCGCTACACCTTC. It encodes CASSQGQGAFRYTF.

Note on this clonotype: A junction boundary mismatches the germline segment, possibly from a read error. V and J are TRBV20-1 and TRBJ2-3, with a weak D call TRBD1 (5 bases). CDR1 and CDR2 from the germline V gene are DFQATT and SNEGSKA (reference sequence). The length of the CDR3 is 12 residues. The CDR3 nucleotides read TGCAGTGCTAGGCAGAATACAGGTACGCAGTATTTT. Translating gives CSARQNTGTQYF.

In this sample, this clonotype turned up a few times. CDR3 in amino acids: CASSLGTANNEQFF. The CDR3 DNA is TGCGCCAGCAGCTTGGGGACAGCAAACAATGAGCAGTTCTTC. V usage is TRBV5-1 and J usage is TRBJ2-1; D is perhaps TRBD1 (6 bases). The V gene lost 0 bases and the J gene lost 5 bases, with 9 bases spanning the gap. The CDR3 extends over 14 amino acids. The germline CDR1 and CDR2 sequences are SGHRS and YFSETQ.

The V call is TRBV6-5, the J call TRBJ1-4, with 8 bases aligning to TRBD1. Germline lookup yields CDR1 MNHEY and CDR2 SVGAGI. The CDR3 is 16 amino acids. The ends lost 4 bases at V and 0 bases at J; junction bases unmatched: 4. The CDR3 is CASSFQGAATNEKLFF. Written as DNA, the CDR3 is TGTGCCAGCAGTTTCCAGGGGGCGGCAACTAATGAAAAACTGTTTTTT.

The rearrangement uses TRBV13 and TRBJ2-5, with D maybe TRBD2 (5 bases). V was pared by 5 bases and J by 6 bases, with 22 bases between. Per the germline V gene, CDR1 is PRHDT and CDR2 is FYEKMQ (reference sequence). There are 16 residues in the CDR3. The CDR3 is CASSLRPMRGGKTQYF. CDR3 bases: TGTGCCAGCAGCCTGAGACCAATGAGAGGAGGAAAGACCCAGTACTTC.

V gene TRBV24-1 combines with J gene TRBJ1-2; no reliable D call. Germline V lookup: CDR1 KGHDR, CDR2 SFDVKD. V gave up 1 base and J gave up 0 bases, with 5 bases separating them. The length of the CDR3 is 14 residues. In nucleotides, the CDR3 is TGTGCCACCAGTGATTTCAGAGCTAACTATGGCTACACCTTC. Translated, it gives CATSDFRANYGYTF.

V gene TRBV20-1 combines with J gene TRBJ1-5; 7 bases align to TRBD1. Germline-derived CDR1 and CDR2 are DFQATT and SNEGSKA (reference sequence). The CDR3 runs 16 residues. The J segment lost 0 bases and the V segment lost 5 bases, leaving 10 bases of the junction unmatched. This chain's CDR3 is CSAERGQENSNQPQHF. The CDR3 nucleotides read TGCAGTGCTGAAAGAGGACAGGAGAATAGCAATCAGCCCCAGCATTTT.

This clonotype was seen just once. The chain carries TRBV28 and TRBJ2-3; 7 bases line up with TRBD1. Germline loops: CDR1 MDHEN, CDR2 SYDVKM. J was trimmed by 3 bases and V by 11 bases; bases with no gene match: 11. The CDR3 loop spans 14 amino acids. CDR3 DNA: TGTGCCGGCAACGACAGGGTCGGGACAGATACGCAGTATTTT. Amino acid sequence: CAGNDRVGTDTQYF.

The chain carries TRBV7-6 and TRBJ2-1; D is possibly TRBD1 (5 bases). Per germline, CDR1 SGHVS and CDR2 FNYEAQ. V lost 2 bases, J lost 5 bases, and 7 bases lay in between. The CDR3 loop spans 13 amino acids. The CDR3 region is CASSLIGDNEQFF. DNA for the CDR3: TGTGCCAGCAGCTTAATAGGGGACAATGAGCAGTTCTTC.

The rearrangement joins TRBV13 to TRBJ2-7; 7 nucleotides line up with TRBD2. Looked up from germline, CDR1 is PRHDT and CDR2 is FYEKMQ (reference sequence). The V gene end was trimmed by 4 bases and the J gene end by 2 bases; junction bases not matched to a gene: 5. The CDR3 covers 14 residues. The CDR3 protein is CASSSLAVTYEQYF. DNA of the CDR3: TGTGCCAGCAGCTCTCTAGCGGTAACCTACGAGCAGTACTTC.

V and J are TRBV27 and TRBJ2-2; D may be TRBD2 (6 bases). Trimming cost V 4 bases and J 7 bases, with 16 bases left between them. The CDR3 is 15 residues long. Germline CDR1 reads MNHEY; CDR2 reads SMNVEV (reference sequence). Here the CDR3 reads CASSWSLAYGGELFF. DNA of the CDR3: TGTGCCAGCAGTTGGTCACTAGCCTACGGCGGGGAGCTGTTTTTT.

This chain uses TRBV21-1 with TRBJ2-1. TRBV21-1 is noted as a pseudogene. The CDR3 extends over 12 amino acids. The CDR3 bases are TGTGCCAGCAGCATCTCACCCTACGAGCAGTTCTTC. Protein: CASSISPYEQFF.

This clonotype turned up a few times. V is TRBV6-6 and J is TRBJ2-1, with unresolved D. The V gene lost 4 bases and the J gene lost 4 bases, with 11 bases spanning the gap. The CDR3 consists of 14 residues. Per the germline V gene, CDR1 is MNHNY and CDR2 is SVGAGI (reference sequence). In DNA form, the CDR3 reads TGTGCCAGCAGTTTTCCCTCCCCATACAATGAGCAGTTCTTC. This gives the protein CASSFPSPYNEQFF.

The V call is TRBV10-2, the J call TRBJ1-2, with a possible D match to TRBD1 (5 bases). The CDR3 runs to 14 residues. The germline V and J ends were trimmed by 4 bases and 4 bases, with 13 bases remaining between them. Germline CDR1 and CDR2: WSHSY and SAAADI. CDR3 region: CASSVEGQGYGYTF. In DNA, the CDR3 is TGCGCCAGCAGTGTGGAGGGGCAGGGCTATGGCTACACCTTC.

The chain couples TRBV20-1 to TRBJ1-2; D is unresolved. The CDR3 runs to 12 residues. V was clipped by 7 bases and J by 2 bases, with 11 bases between them. Germline lookup yields CDR1 DFQATT and CDR2 SNEGSKA (reference sequence). The DNA for the CDR3 is TGCAGTGTCCTACAGCTCAACTATGGCTACACCTTC. Translated, it gives CSVLQLNYGYTF.

J is TRBJ2-1 and V is TRBV20-1, with 7 bases matching TRBD2. J lost 5 bases, V lost 1 base, and 8 bases had no gene match. CDR3 length: 15 amino acids. The germline V gene encodes CDR1 DFQATT and CDR2 SNEGSKA (reference sequence). Written as DNA, the CDR3 is TGCAGTGCTAGAGCTCTTTTCCGGGGGGACAATGAGCAGTTCTTC. Protein sequence: CSARALFRGDNEQFF.

The CDR3 protein is CASSQDPRQGHNEQFF. The CDR3 DNA reads TGCGCCAGCAGCCAAGACCCGAGACAGGGACACAATGAGCAGTTCTTC. The rearrangement links TRBV4-3 to TRBJ2-1, with TRBD1 matching over 7 bases. V lost 0 bases, J lost 5 bases, and 7 bases stayed unmatched. CDR1 and CDR2 (germline): LGHNA, YSLEER. This CDR3 contains 16 residues.

This clonotype has a handful of counts. This chain connects TRBV5-1 to TRBJ2-5, with 9 bases aligning to TRBD2. This CDR3 comprises 16 residues. CDR1 is SGHRS and CDR2 is YFSETQ in the germline V gene. The trim removed 4 bases at V and 5 bases at J, leaving 12 bases unmatched. The CDR3 nucleotides read TGCGCCAGCAGCCCCTCCCTAGCGGGGATTGGGGAGACCCAGTACTTC. Its translation is CASSPSLAGIGETQYF.

The chain couples TRBV6-2 or TRBV6-3 to TRBJ2-5; D is possibly TRBD1 (5 bases). The J call may be wrong; the DNA end is better matched by TRBJ2-7. The CDR3 totals 15 residues. CDR1 and CDR2 from the germline V gene are MNHEY and SVGEGT. The CDR3, as DNA: TGTGCCAGCAGTTACTCGTTCAGGGATGACTACGAGCAGTACTTC. Translated, it gives CASSYSFRDDYEQYF.